This T cell receptor (beta chain) was profiled in a study of identical twins (dated by TCRdb to about 2016). About the full investigation: To test whether fetal clonotypes persist, the study used deep sequencing on TCR alpha and beta repertoires from monozygotic twins, unrelated adults of various ages, and cord blood. Replicate twin experiments were performed at different times using different library preparation protocols to rule out contamination.

This clonotype was detected ten times or more. Its target antigen remains unknown. Within one base of it there is no much larger clone, and no base qualities were kept. Here is what the overall study found, with its caveats: In monozygotic twins, recombination models systematically underestimated out-of-frame TCR alpha sharing, but the models matched the sharing seen between unrelated individuals. Compared with coincidental sharing between unrelated individuals, out-of-frame TCR alpha sequences shared between twins had an excess of sequences with low generation probability. The excess sharing between twins in beta out-of-frame sequences was weaker because fewer shared sequences reduced the signal-to-noise ratio. Fewer insertions were carried by abundant cord blood beta clonotypes; a weaker similar trend was observed in young adult naive repertoires, while no such trend was observed in memory repertoires. Invariant T cells such as MAIT and iNKT could partly confound zero-insertion analyses, although diverse VJ usage argued against such confounding for most clonotypes. Because the same donors could not be followed over many years, the conclusions depended on cross-sectional statistical analysis.

V is pared back by 3 bases and J by 8 bases, with 10 bases lying between the germline termini. From its cysteine to its phenylalanine, the CDR3 spans 12 amino acids. Only CDR3 DNA is held: 36 bases, read in frame from base 1. Every donor in the study was a healthy Caucasian. The twin cohort comprised three pairs of female monozygotic twins, all aged about 18 to 30 years. Miltenyi CD45RO+ enrichment and human naive T-cell isolation kits were used to isolate memory (CD45RO+) and naive T cells from PBMC. Libraries were made using 5' RACE. Sequenced on an Illumina HiSeq 2000. Template switching introduced a universal primer binding site; the final cDNA contained a unique molecular identifier, enabling accurate counting of TCR cDNA molecules. Specific primers in the conserved constant-segment region were used to synthesize first-strand cDNA for TCR alpha and beta chains. To control for contamination, every cDNA library carried two barcodes: a SMART-Mk sample barcode plus Illumina barcodes. TruSeq adapter sequences and Illumina sample barcodes were added in two successive PCR steps. TCR alpha and beta cDNA libraries were sequenced on the Illumina HiSeq platform with custom primers. In the original analysis: Raw reads were processed with MiGEC to extract unique molecular identifiers, and MiXCR was used to determine CDR3 positions. For each individual, recombination models were inferred using an EM algorithm with the repgenHMM and IGoR tools. The analysis of shared clonotypes was done with the tcR package in R, with sharing normalized by the product of cloneset sizes. Out-of-frame nonproductive sequences were analyzed to study raw recombination free of thymic and clonal selection effects. The public reads were run again by TCRdb, first through fastp at Q25 and then through MiXCR, and only productive beta chains were kept. A single entry per CDR3 protein holds the most common genes and DNA from its merged rows. The V and J calls and clone size come from TCRdb's table, not from the authors' own analysis. The sample records under 250,000 distinct CDR3 sequences, 7.5% of which are singletons. Less than 2.5% of the sample rests with the top ten.

In addition, the sample was reused for a study of yellow fever vaccine responses in identical twins. The other study reports the following: According to the authors, the vaccine-induced T cell response in identical twins seemed to be partly convergent and partly specific to each individual. The study precisely tracked vaccine-responding T cell clones in identical twins.

The chain is made from TRBV12-3 or TRBV12-4 and TRBJ1-1; the D gene cannot be named for sure. This receptor was identified in a woman aged 18-35 years in good health. The sample taken for sequencing was memory (CD45RO+) T cells sorted from blood. The intended sense of this specimen's cell subset or site label: CD45RO+ enriched T cells. The CDR3 in this case is CASSLVGFEAFF. The nucleotides are TGTGCCAGCAGTTTGGTGGGATTCGAAGCTTTCTTT.